This TCR beta chain was documented in a study of T-cell reconstitution after alpha-beta-depleted transplantation in children. This clonotype has only a few counts. Trimming stripped 0 bases from V and 4 bases from J, with 10 bases between. The germline gives CDR1 SGHDT, CDR2 YYEEEE. The CDR3 covers 15 residues. Preparation of the TCRbeta library used unique molecular identifiers. A single record per CDR3 protein comes from TCRdb applying MiXCR to the PCR reads. The data hold approximately 640,000 distinct CDR3 sequences, with over 15% observed a single time. The V gene is TRBV5-6, the J gene TRBJ2-2; D is ambiguous. The sequence derives from a human donor who donated a stem cell graft to a child with acute myeloid leukemia. The source was PBMCs from the stem cell graft donor, collected from the stem cell graft. CDR3 amino acids: CASSLEGRITGELFF. The CDR3 DNA reads TGTGCCAGCAGCTTGGAAGGGCGGATCACCGGGGAGCTGTTTTTT.